This TCR beta chain was found in a study of blood T cells in healthy people across ages. PCR was performed a second time for roughly 7 to 11 cycles using a sample-barcoded 5' primer and a J-beta primer mix. Via MiXCR, TCRdb re-called the 5' RACE reads, giving one row per CDR3 protein. In the table there are nearly 800,000 distinct CDR3 sequences, 25% of which are singletons. CDR1 and CDR2 (germline): SQVTM, ANQGSEA. The CDR3 runs to 15 residues. V lost 7 bases, J lost 7 bases, and 22 bases lay in between. Researchers report isolating at least 6.5 million PBMCs per sample. This clonotype was found a few times. These data were likewise used in another study, on T cells of mothers and their children.

Sequences were obtained from blood. The receptor comes from a boy aged 10-17 years in good health. This chain links TRBV29-1 with TRBJ1-4; D is unresolved. CDR3 in amino acids: CSALNPGGVVEKLFF. The CDR3 DNA is TGCAGCGCTCTAAACCCGGGTGGAGTGGTTGAAAAACTGTTTTTT.